This T cell receptor (beta chain) was obtained from a study of patients and donors after allogeneic stem cell transplantation. TCRdb reprocessed the RT-PCR reads via MiXCR and lists one record per CDR3 protein. The sample records approximately 430,000 distinct CDR3 sequences, 16% being singletons. Germline-derived CDR1 and CDR2 are SGHTA and FQGTGA. This CDR3 contains 13 residues. Trimming removed 5 bases from V and 1 base from J, with 5 bases in between. This sequence joins TRBV7-3 and TRBJ2-2; no firm D call. Material: blood, either unsorted or a sorted T cell fraction (not recorded which). This receptor was taken from a human donor who was either an allogeneic HSCT recipient or a stem cell or donor lymphocyte infusion donor (not recorded which). It is not recorded whose cells these are; they may come from a transplant donor. In DNA form, the CDR3 reads TGTGCCAGCAGCCATGGGAACACCGGGGAGCTGTTTTTT. Translating gives CASSHGNTGELFF.